The 28 T cell receptor beta chains given below trace back to one sample, sequenced in a study of cytomegalovirus exposure and HLA in healthy donors. With 60 Vbeta and 13 Jbeta primers, the PCR was carried out. Profiling relied on immunoSEQ multiplex PCR, and the TCRdb table lists in-frame clones only, not all of them. This sample has 60,000 to 75,000 clones, with roughly 74% found just once. The specimen was PBMCs. The source of these receptors is a woman in her twenties or thirties in good health and CMV-seropositive.

The rearrangement joins TRBV6-5 to TRBJ1-1; the match to TRBD1 covers 7 bases. With 2 bases clipped from V and 8 bases from J, the junction kept 8 bases outside the gene matches. The CDR3 is made up of 14 amino acids. Germline values: CDR1 MNHEY, CDR2 SVGAGI. The CDR3 coding sequence is TGTGCCAGCAGTTACCGCGGGACAGCACTAGAAGCTTTCTTT. It specifies CASSYRGTALEAFF.

Concerning this clone: This sample includes further DNA sequences coding for the same CDR3. This chain connects TRBV6-5 to TRBJ1-2, with D maybe TRBD1 (6 bases). V was trimmed by 6 bases and J by 8 bases, leaving 10 bases between them. The CDR3 loop spans 11 amino acids. Germline CDR1 and CDR2: MNHEY and SVGAGI. The CDR3 bases are TGTGCCAGCAGGGGGGGGCGCGGCTACACCTTC. Translating gives CASRGGRGYTF.

The rearrangement uses TRBV28 and TRBJ2-7; D is possibly TRBD2 (6 bases). This CDR3 region has 16 residues. Looked up from germline, CDR1 is MDHEN and CDR2 is SYDVKM. The V end was cut by 6 bases, the J end by 3 bases, with 21 bases between. The CDR3 loop is CASSASGDLKSYEQYF. CDR3 nucleotide sequence: TGTGCCAGCAGCGCCTCGGGGGATTTAAAGAGCTACGAGCAGTACTTC.

This chain connects TRBV5-1 to TRBJ2-7, with TRBD2 identical over 7 bases. The V gene end was trimmed by 4 bases and the J gene end by 4 bases; junction bases not matched to a gene: 8. The CDR3 sequence is 14 residues long. Germline lookup yields CDR1 SGHRS and CDR2 YFSETQ. This CDR3 is CASSPRTREYEQYF. CDR3 bases: TGCGCCAGCAGCCCGCGGACTAGAGAGTACGAGCAGTACTTC.

For this clone: An end of the junction differs from the germline gene, which may be a read error. The chain recombines TRBV4-1 with TRBJ2-1, with D possibly matching TRBD1 (6 bases). The CDR3 sequence is 12 residues long. Germline V gene lookup returns CDR1 MGHRA and CDR2 YSYEKL. As DNA, the CDR3 is TGCGCCAGCAGCCCCCGGGACAAAGAGCAGTTCTTC. Translation: CASSPRDKEQFF.

The chain is built from TRBV12-5 and TRBJ2-5; maybe TRBD1 (7 bases). There are 15 residues in the CDR3. Germline V gives CDR1 LGHNT, CDR2 FRNRAP. V shed 5 bases and J shed 2 bases, with 15 bases lying between them. CDR3 coding DNA: TGTGCTAGTGGTCCCGGATCAGGGGGGCAAGAGACCCAGTACTTC. Amino acids: CASGPGSGGQETQYF.

This chain connects TRBV30 to TRBJ2-2; D is unclear. The CDR3 sequence is 14 residues long. Germline V lookup: CDR1 GTSNPN, CDR2 SVGIG (reference sequence). V lost 2 bases to trimming and J lost 4 bases, with 11 bases between them. The CDR3 DNA is TGTGCCTGGAGTTCGACCTCGGGCACCGGGGAGCTGTTTTTT. As protein: CAWSSTSGTGELFF. Drawing the rest from reference TRBV30 and TRBJ2-2, the complete variable domain is SQTIHQWPATLVQPVGSPLSLECTVEGTSNPNLYWYRQAAGRGLQLLFYSVGIGQISSEVPQNLSASRPQDRQFILSSKKLLLSDSGFYLCAWSSTSGTGELFFGEGSRLTVL.

V is TRBV6-1 and J is TRBJ1-2; no clear D. The germline V gene has CDR1 MNHNS and CDR2 SASEGT. The CDR3 runs to 14 residues. Trimming stripped 5 bases from V and 1 base from J, with 11 bases between. The CDR3 protein is CASSTVEGNYGYTF. For the CDR3, the DNA is TGTGCCAGCAGTACGGTCGAGGGTAACTATGGCTACACCTTC.

As for this clone: A far bigger clonotype differs at one base, so this is likely a read error. The chain employs TRBV5-1 and TRBJ1-1; a possible D gene is TRBD1 (5 bases). The CDR3 totals 12 residues. The germline gives CDR1 SGHRS, CDR2 YFSETQ. The CDR3 loop reads CASSLQGGEALF. For the CDR3, the DNA is TGCGCCAGCAGCTTGCAGGGAGGAGAAGCTTTGTTT.

CDR3 loop: CASSQRDRLNQPQHF. The CDR3 DNA reads as TGTGCCAGCAGCCAAAGGGACAGACTTAATCAGCCCCAGCATTTT. The chain recombines TRBV6-6 with TRBJ1-5; 7 bases align to TRBD1. Germline V gives CDR1 MNHNY, CDR2 SVGAGI (reference sequence). The CDR3 is 15 residues long. Unmatched junction bases numbered 9, after V lost 6 bases and J lost 4 bases.

This clone was observed a handful of times. The rearrangement joins TRBV29-1 to TRBJ2-7; 8 positions agree with TRBD1. CDR3 length: 15 amino acids. CDR1 is SQVTM and CDR2 is ANQGSEA in the germline V gene. J was trimmed by 7 bases and V by 2 bases; bases with no gene match: 13. CDR3 sequence reads: CSVEYRTGHLLEQYF. CDR3 in DNA: TGCAGCGTTGAATATCGGACAGGGCATCTCCTAGAGCAGTACTTC.

The genes are TRBV18 and TRBJ2-7; 10 bases match TRBD2. This CDR3 region has 16 residues. Looked up from germline, CDR1 is KGHSH and CDR2 is LQKENI. V lost 2 bases and J lost 3; bases outside the gene matches: 7. The CDR3 nucleotides read TGTGCCAGCTCACCAGCAAGCGGGAGGGCCGTCTACGAGCAGTACTTC. It codes for CASSPASGRAVYEQYF.

V usage is TRBV6-5 and J usage is TRBJ2-5; 8 positions match TRBD2. The CDR3 is 15 amino acids. Germline lookup yields CDR1 MNHEY and CDR2 SVGAGI. V gave up 2 bases and J gave up 5 bases; unmatched junction bases: 7. The CDR3 DNA reads as TGTGCCAGCAGTTACCACACTAGCGGAGGGGAGACCCAGTACTTC. This gives the protein CASSYHTSGGETQYF.

This chain uses TRBV5-6 with TRBJ1-5; no firm D call. Germline V CDR1 and CDR2: SGHDT, YYEEEE. The CDR3 has 13 residues. The ends were cut back, 4 bases at V and 4 bases at J, with 9 bases in the middle. CDR3 amino acids: CASSNSNNQPQHF. CDR3 bases: TGTGCCAGCAGCAATAGCAATAATCAGCCCCAGCATTTT.

CDR3 bases: TGCGCCAGCAGTGAGGCAATGGGGGGTTCGATTCAGCCCCAGCATTTT. It specifies CASSEAMGGSIQPQHF. This sequence joins TRBV10-2 and TRBJ1-5, with a weak D call TRBD1 (5 bases). V was pared by 2 bases and J by 6 bases, with 17 bases between. This CDR3 comprises 16 residues. Germline-derived CDR1 and CDR2 are WSHSY and SAAADI.

J is TRBJ2-5 and V is TRBV6-1, with D possibly matching TRBD1 (6 bases). Trimming shortened V by 7 bases and J by 2 bases, and 14 bases separated the two germline ends. Germline CDR1 is MNHNS and CDR2 is SASEGT. The CDR3 extends over 14 amino acids. The CDR3 protein is CASTRTVQQETQYF. As DNA, the CDR3 is TGTGCCAGCACCAGGACAGTACAACAAGAGACCCAGTACTTC.

The chain joins TRBV29-1 to TRBJ1-1; 7 nucleotides align to TRBD1. V lost 6 bases and J lost 2; bases outside the gene matches: 9. Germline V CDR1 and CDR2: SQVTM, ANQGSEA. The CDR3 totals 14 residues. The CDR3 DNA follows: TGCAGCGTCCAAGGACAGGCCTCTAACACTGAAGCTTTCTTT. Translated, it gives CSVQGQASNTEAFF.

J is TRBJ1-3 and V is TRBV29-1; 7 nucleotides line up with TRBD1. The CDR3 is 13 residues long. Germline V CDR1 and CDR2: SQVTM, ANQGSEA. Trimming took 7 bases from V and 1 from J; bases not matched to a gene: 4. CDR3 loop: CSGRQGSGNTIYF. The DNA for the CDR3 is TGCAGCGGCCGACAGGGATCTGGAAACACCATATATTTT.

V usage is TRBV28 and J usage is TRBJ1-2, with D tentatively TRBD1 (5 bases). CDR1 and CDR2 (germline): MDHEN, SYDVKM. V was trimmed by 3 bases and J by 0 bases, leaving 11 bases between them. The CDR3 is 15 residues long. CDR3 residues: CASSFRDRANYGYTF. CDR3 nucleotide sequence: TGTGCCAGCAGTTTTCGCGACAGAGCTAACTATGGCTACACCTTC.

This rearrangement joins TRBV5-8 to TRBJ2-3; D is ambiguous. The CDR3 spans 15 residues. Germline assignment: CDR1 SGHTS and CDR2 YDEGEE. The ends were cut back, 4 bases at V and 2 bases at J, with 14 bases in the middle. The CDR3 DNA reads TGTGCCAGCAGCCAAGAGTCCCGAAACACAGATACGCAGTATTTT. Protein: CASSQESRNTDTQYF.

The chain recombines TRBV4-3 with TRBJ1-5; D call uncertain. V lost 4 bases and J lost 2, with 6 bases in between. The CDR3 is 13 amino acids. The germline V gene has CDR1 LGHNA and CDR2 YSLEER. The CDR3 spells CASSLTGNQPQHF. CDR3 nucleotides: TGCGCCAGCAGCCTCACGGGCAATCAGCCCCAGCATTTT.

This clone was detected once. The chain employs TRBV7-2 and TRBJ2-7; 10 nucleotides match TRBD2. The V segment lost 5 bases and the J segment 2 bases; nucleotides outside the gene matches: 6. The CDR3 extends over 15 amino acids. The germline V gene has CDR1 SGHTA and CDR2 FQGNSA. CDR3 amino acids: CASSGKGLATYEQYF. In DNA, the CDR3 is TGTGCCAGCAGCGGCAAGGGACTAGCGACCTACGAGCAGTACTTC.

The chain employs TRBV15 and TRBJ2-1; 9 positions agree with TRBD1. The CDR3 runs 14 residues. In germline, CDR1 is LNHNV, CDR2 YYDKDF (reference sequence). J was trimmed by 8 bases and V by 4 bases; bases with no gene match: 6. In DNA form, the CDR3 reads TGTGCCACCAGCATCCGGGACAGGGTCGATGAGCAGTTCTTC. Translation gives CATSIRDRVDEQFF. The whole variable domain, remainder taken from reference TRBV15 and TRBJ2-1, is DAMVIQNPRYQVTQFGKPVTLSCSQTLNHNVMYWYQQKSSQAPKLLFHYYDKDFNNEADTPDNFQSRRPNTSFCFLDIRSPGLGDTAMYLCATSIRDRVDEQFFGPGTRLTVL.

V gene TRBV7-8 combines with J gene TRBJ2-6; D might be TRBD1 (5 bases). The CDR3 is made up of 20 amino acids. The germline V gene encodes CDR1 SGHVS and CDR2 FQNEAQ. Deletions cut 0 bases from V and 0 bases from J, with 18 bases between. The DNA of the CDR3 is TGTGCCAGCAGCTTAGCGGGTAGGGGCAGGGATTTCTCTGGGGCCAACGTCCTGACTTTC. This gives the protein CASSLAGRGRDFSGANVLTF.

The chain joins TRBV6-5 to TRBJ2-7, with D perhaps matching TRBD2 (6 bases). V lost 6 bases and J lost 6, with 12 bases in between. This CDR3 has 12 amino acids. Germline V lookup: CDR1 MNHEY, CDR2 SVGAGI. DNA for the CDR3: TGTGCCAGCAGGGGGACTCCCCTCGAGCAGTACTTC. Translating gives CASRGTPLEQYF.

V usage is TRBV9 and J usage is TRBJ1-5, with D possibly TRBD1 on 5 matching bases. This CDR3 region has 13 residues. V lost 4 bases and J 1 base, leaving 6 bases between the germline ends. Germline CDR1 reads SGDLS; CDR2 reads YYNGEE. The CDR3 spells CASSWGSNQPQHF. The CDR3 nucleotides are TGTGCCAGCAGCTGGGGCAGCAATCAGCCCCAGCATTTT.

This clone was recorded only once. The chain employs TRBV5-1 and TRBJ1-1, with D possibly TRBD1 on 5 matching bases. V lost 4 bases and J lost 1, with 14 bases in between. CDR3 size: 15 residues. The V gene's germline CDR1 is SGHRS and CDR2 YFSETQ. Here the CDR3 reads CASSLIGGENTEAFF. The CDR3 bases are TGCGCCAGCAGCCTAATCGGAGGGGAGAACACTGAAGCTTTCTTT. Using reference TRBV5-1 and TRBJ1-1 for the parts outside the CDR3, the full variable domain is KAGVTQTPRYLIKTRGQQVTLSCSPISGHRSVSWYQQTPGQGLQFLFEYFSETQRNKGNFPGRFSGRQFSNSRSEMNVSTLELGDSALYLCASSLIGGENTEAFFGQGTRLTVV.

The V call is TRBV15, the J call TRBJ1-6; D not resolved. Trimming shortened V by 2 bases and J by 11 bases, and 13 bases separated the two germline ends. Germline V gives CDR1 LNHNV, CDR2 YYDKDF (reference sequence). The CDR3 has 14 residues. CDR3 nucleotides: TGTGCCACCAGCAGAACGACCCCGGCGGCACCCCTCCACTTT. Translation: CATSRTTPAAPLHF.